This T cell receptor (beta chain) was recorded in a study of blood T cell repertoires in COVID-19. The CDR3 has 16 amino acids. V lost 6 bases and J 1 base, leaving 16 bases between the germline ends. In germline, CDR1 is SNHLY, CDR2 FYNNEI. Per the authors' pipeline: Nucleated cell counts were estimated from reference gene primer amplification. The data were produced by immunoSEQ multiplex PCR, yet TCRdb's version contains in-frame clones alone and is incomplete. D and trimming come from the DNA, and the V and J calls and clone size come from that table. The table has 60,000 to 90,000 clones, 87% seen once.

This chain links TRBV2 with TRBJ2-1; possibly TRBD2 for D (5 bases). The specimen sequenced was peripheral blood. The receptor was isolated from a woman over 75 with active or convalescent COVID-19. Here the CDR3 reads CASRDWWERSYNEQFF. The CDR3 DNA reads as TGTGCCAGCAGGGACTGGTGGGAGAGGTCCTACAATGAGCAGTTCTTC.